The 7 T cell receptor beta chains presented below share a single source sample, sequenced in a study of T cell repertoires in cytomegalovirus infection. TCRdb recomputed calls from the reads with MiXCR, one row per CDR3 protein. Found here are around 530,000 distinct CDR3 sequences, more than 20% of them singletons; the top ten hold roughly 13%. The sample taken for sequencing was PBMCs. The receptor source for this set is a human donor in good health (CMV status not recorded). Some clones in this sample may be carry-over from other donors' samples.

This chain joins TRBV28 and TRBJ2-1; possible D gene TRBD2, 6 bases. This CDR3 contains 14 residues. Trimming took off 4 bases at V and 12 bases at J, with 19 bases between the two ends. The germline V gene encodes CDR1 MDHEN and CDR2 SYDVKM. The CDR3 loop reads CASSSSPRGGRQFF. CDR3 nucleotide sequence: TGTGCCAGCAGTTCCTCCCCCCGGGGAGGCAGGCAGTTCTTC.

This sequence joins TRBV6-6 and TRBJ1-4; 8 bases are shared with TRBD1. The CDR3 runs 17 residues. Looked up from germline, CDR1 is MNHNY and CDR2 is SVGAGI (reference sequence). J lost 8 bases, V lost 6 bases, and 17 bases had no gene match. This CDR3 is CASSSPGGPAGLEKLFF. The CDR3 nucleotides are TGTGCCAGCAGCTCTCCAGGGGGCCCAGCCGGGTTAGAAAAACTGTTTTTT.

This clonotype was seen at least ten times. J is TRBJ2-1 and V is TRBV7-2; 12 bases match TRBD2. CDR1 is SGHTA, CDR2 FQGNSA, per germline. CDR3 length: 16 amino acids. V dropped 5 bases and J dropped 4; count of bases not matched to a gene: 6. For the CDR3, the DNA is TGTGCCAGCAGCCAGGGACTAGCGGGCGTTTACAATGAGCAGTTCTTC. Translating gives CASSQGLAGVYNEQFF.

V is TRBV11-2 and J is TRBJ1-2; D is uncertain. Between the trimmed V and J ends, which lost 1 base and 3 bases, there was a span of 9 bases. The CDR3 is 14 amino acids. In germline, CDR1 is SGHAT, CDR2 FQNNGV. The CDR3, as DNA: TGTGCCAGCAGCTTAGGGGAGAGCTACTATGGCTACACCTTC. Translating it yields CASSLGESYYGYTF.

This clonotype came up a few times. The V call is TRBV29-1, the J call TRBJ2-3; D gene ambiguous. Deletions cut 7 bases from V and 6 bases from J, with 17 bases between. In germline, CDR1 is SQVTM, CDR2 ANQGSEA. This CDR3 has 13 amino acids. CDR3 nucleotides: TGCAGCGCCCAACTTTCCGGGCTCGATACGCAGTATTTT. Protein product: CSAQLSGLDTQYF.

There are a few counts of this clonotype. The CDR3 sequence: CASSLETRGTDTQYF. Written as DNA, the CDR3 is TGTGCCAGCAGTTTGGAGACCAGAGGCACAGATACGCAGTATTTT. The chain is built from TRBV12-3 or TRBV12-4 and TRBJ2-3, with D uncertain. The CDR3 spans 15 residues. Trimming removed 3 bases from V and 1 base from J, with 11 bases in between.

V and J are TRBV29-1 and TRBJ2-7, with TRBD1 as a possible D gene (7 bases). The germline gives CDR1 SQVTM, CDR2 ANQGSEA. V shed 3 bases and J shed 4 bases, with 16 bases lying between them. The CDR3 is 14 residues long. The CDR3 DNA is TGCAGCGTTGAGGGGGGCAGGGGGACTTACGAGCAGTACTTC. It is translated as CSVEGGRGTYEQYF.